One and the same sample provided the 30 T cell receptor beta chains below, sequenced in a study of blood T cell repertoires in COVID-19. The table came from immunoSEQ multiplex PCR; TCRdb's copy has only in-frame clones and leaves some out. Of about 150,000 clones in the sample, roughly 90% are singletons; the top ten hold 5% to 8.5%. Sequencing was performed on PBMCs or T cells enriched from blood (not recorded which). All receptors derive from a woman aged 45-60 years who had recovered from COVID-19.

The chain recombines TRBV29-1 with TRBJ1-2, with TRBD1 as a possible D gene (6 bases). The CDR3 runs to 14 residues. The germline V and J ends were trimmed by 0 bases and 4 bases, with 12 bases remaining between them. CDR1 SQVTM and CDR2 ANQGSEA come from the germline V gene. CDR3 in amino acids: CSVEDRGAGYGYTF. The CDR3 DNA sequence: TGCAGCGTTGAAGATCGGGGGGCAGGCTATGGCTACACCTTC.

V usage is TRBV6-4 and J usage is TRBJ2-7, with 8 nucleotides matching TRBD1. CDR1 and CDR2 (germline): MRHNA, SNTAGT. Trimming took 6 bases from V and 3 from J; bases not matched to a gene: 10. The CDR3 extends over 15 amino acids. The chain's CDR3 is CASSADRAVYYEQYF. CDR3 nucleotides: TGTGCCAGCAGCGCGGACAGGGCCGTCTACTACGAGCAGTACTTC.

The chain has TRBV5-5 and TRBJ1-4; D unresolved. The germline V gene has CDR1 SGHKS and CDR2 YYEKEE (reference sequence). The CDR3 runs to 15 residues. V was clipped by 4 bases and J by 2 bases, with 12 bases between them. In DNA, the CDR3 is TGTGCCAGCAGCCTGGGTGGTCGGACTAATGAAAAACTGTTTTTT. As protein: CASSLGGRTNEKLFF.

The rearrangement links TRBV9 to TRBJ1-4, with D possibly being TRBD1 (6 bases). Between the trimmed V and J ends, which lost 2 bases and 5 bases, there was a span of 7 bases. CDR1 SGDLS and CDR2 YYNGEE come from the germline V gene. The CDR3 covers 13 residues. The CDR3 protein is CASSVQGNEKLFF. For the CDR3, the DNA is TGTGCCAGCAGCGTCCAGGGGAATGAAAAACTGTTTTTT.

This chain joins TRBV5-1 and TRBJ2-3; a weak D match, TRBD2 (6 bases). CDR1 is SGHRS and CDR2 is YFSETQ in the germline V gene. Trimming removed 2 bases at V and 1 base at J, with 14 bases between. The CDR3 spans 16 residues. This chain's CDR3 is CASSFWAGLGTDTQYF. The CDR3 nucleotides read TGCGCCAGCAGCTTTTGGGCGGGGCTGGGCACAGATACGCAGTATTTT.

This clone was recorded only once. The chain has TRBV3-1 (or the pseudogene TRBV3-2) and TRBJ2-5; the match to TRBD1 covers 8 bases. Germline trimming cut 6 bases from V and 5 bases from J; bases unmatched to any gene: 11. Germline lookup yields CDR1 LGHDT and CDR2 YNNKEL (reference sequence). This CDR3 is 15 amino acids long. CDR3 amino acids: CASRATRGLKETQYF. CDR3 DNA: TGTGCCAGCAGGGCGACCAGGGGGCTCAAGGAGACCCAGTACTTC.

The chain uses TRBV5-1 and TRBJ1-6, with 7 bases matching TRBD1. In germline, CDR1 is SGHRS, CDR2 YFSETQ. The V and J ends lost 4 bases and 6 bases, in that order; junction bases with no gene match: 4. The CDR3 runs to 14 residues. The CDR3 reads CASSPGQFNSPLHF. In nucleotides, the CDR3 is TGCGCCAGCAGCCCGGGACAGTTTAATTCACCCCTCCACTTT.

The V and J genes are TRBV4-2 and TRBJ2-7; 9 bases align to TRBD1. The CDR3 is 16 residues long. CDR1 and CDR2 from the germline V gene are LGHNA and YNFKEQ. V shed 0 bases and J 2 bases; nucleotides not matched to a gene: 5. CDR3 amino acids: CASSQDRRDRAYEQYF. For the CDR3, the DNA is TGTGCCAGCAGCCAAGATCGACGGGACAGGGCCTACGAGCAGTACTTC.

The chain has TRBV28 and TRBJ1-2; D is perhaps TRBD1 (6 bases). CDR1 is MDHEN, CDR2 SYDVKM, per germline. This CDR3 region has 14 residues. Trimming cost V 7 bases and J 0 bases, with 12 bases left between them. The CDR3 sequence is CASNPGAANYGYTF. CDR3 nucleotides: TGTGCCAGCAACCCAGGGGCCGCTAACTATGGCTACACCTTC.

This rearrangement joins TRBV7-2 to TRBJ1-6; 9 nucleotides agree with TRBD1. The CDR3 has 16 residues. V lost 3 bases to trimming and J lost 10 bases; unmatched junction nucleotides: 10. Germline values: CDR1 SGHTA, CDR2 FQGNSA. In nucleotides, the CDR3 is TGTGCCAGCAGCTTCTGGTTGGACAGGGGCTTGTCACCCCTCCACTTT. This codes for CASSFWLDRGLSPLHF.

In this sample, this clone turned up a few times. The V gene is TRBV7-3, the J gene TRBJ1-6; D might be TRBD1 (6 bases). Germline lookup yields CDR1 SGHTA and CDR2 FQGTGA. The CDR3 runs to 15 residues. V was trimmed by 5 bases and J by 5 bases, leaving 13 bases between them. CDR3 amino acids: CASSPGASNNSPLHF. The CDR3 DNA reads as TGTGCCAGCAGCCCAGGGGCCTCGAATAATTCACCCCTCCACTTT.

The V and J genes are TRBV6-6 and TRBJ1-3; the D gene is possibly TRBD1 (6 bases). V shed 10 bases and J shed 4 bases, with 11 bases lying between them. The CDR3 is made up of 12 amino acids. In germline, CDR1 is MNHNY, CDR2 SVGAGI (reference sequence). CDR3 loop: CAIAQGGNTIYF. In nucleotides, the CDR3 is TGTGCCATCGCACAGGGAGGAAACACCATATATTTT.

A single count supports this clone. This chain connects TRBV7-8 to TRBJ1-5; D gene unclear. V gave up 5 bases and J gave up 2 bases, with 19 bases separating them. The CDR3 is 17 amino acids. CDR1 and CDR2 from the germline V gene are SGHVS and FQNEAQ. The CDR3 is CASSLDLSRSGNQPQHF. CDR3 DNA sequence: TGTGCCAGCAGCCTGGATTTGTCGCGGTCGGGCAATCAGCCCCAGCATTTT.

The chain couples TRBV10-3 to TRBJ2-7; TRBD1 agrees at 9 bases. Germline values: CDR1 ENHRY, CDR2 SYGVKD. With V trimmed by 3 bases and J by 5 bases, 8 bases remained unmatched. The CDR3 is made up of 15 amino acids. CDR3 coding DNA: TGTGCCATCAGTGATTTCGGGACAGGGAGAAACGAGCAGTACTTC. Translated: CAISDFGTGRNEQYF.

The chain couples TRBV7-8 to TRBJ2-7; D gene ambiguous. The CDR3 runs 12 residues. Deletions cut 5 bases from V and 0 bases from J, with 5 bases between. Germline assignment: CDR1 SGHVS and CDR2 FQNEAQ. The chain's CDR3 is CASSPYSYEQYF. CDR3 sequence (DNA): TGTGCCAGCAGCCCTTACTCCTACGAGCAGTACTTC.

The chain has TRBV5-4 and TRBJ2-7; TRBD1 aligns across 8 bases. Looked up from germline, CDR1 is SGHNT and CDR2 is YYREEE (reference sequence). V lost 4 bases, J lost 7 bases, and 13 bases stayed unmatched. The CDR3 loop spans 15 amino acids. The CDR3 protein is CASSLPAGQGGEQYF. The CDR3, as DNA: TGTGCCAGCAGCCTGCCCGCAGGACAGGGTGGAGAGCAGTACTTC.

The chain employs TRBV9 and TRBJ1-4; 7 nucleotides match TRBD1. CDR1 and CDR2 (germline): SGDLS, YYNGEE. The V gene end was trimmed by 3 bases and the J gene end by 8 bases; junction bases not matched to a gene: 10. The length of the CDR3 is 15 residues. For the CDR3, the DNA is TGTGCCAGCAGCGCCCTCGACAGGGCTGGGGAAAAACTGTTTTTT. This codes for CASSALDRAGEKLFF.

This clone was observed a handful of times. V is TRBV5-1 and J is TRBJ2-7; possibly TRBD1 for D (6 bases). The V gene lost 7 bases and the J gene lost 3 bases, with 11 bases spanning the gap. The CDR3 length is 12 residues. In germline, CDR1 is SGHRS, CDR2 YFSETQ. The CDR3 nucleotides are TGCGCCAGCCGGCGACAGGACTACGAGCAGTACTTC. Its translation is CASRRQDYEQYF.

The chain employs TRBV6-5 and TRBJ1-2; 7 nucleotides align to TRBD1. J lost 3 bases, V lost 5 bases, and 3 bases had no gene match. Germline CDR1 and CDR2: MNHEY and SVGAGI. The CDR3 runs 13 residues. The CDR3 DNA is TGTGCCAGCAGTCGACAGGGCGACTATGGCTACACCTTC. Amino acids: CASSRQGDYGYTF.

The J gene is TRBJ2-7, the V gene TRBV6-5, with D perhaps matching TRBD1 (5 bases). The V end lost 8 bases, the J end lost 2 bases, and 16 bases lay between the germline ends. There are 14 residues in the CDR3. In germline, CDR1 is MNHEY, CDR2 SVGAGI. CDR3 bases: TGTGCCAGCGCCACCGGCAGGGTCCCCTACGAGCAGTACTTC. Translation gives CASATGRVPYEQYF.

The V gene is TRBV7-2, the J gene TRBJ2-3; 8 positions match TRBD2. The CDR3 is 16 residues long. Trimming removed 5 bases from V and 4 bases from J; junction bases left unmatched: 11. Germline CDR1 and CDR2: SGHTA and FQGNSA. CDR3 sequence reads: CASSPTAGGAPDTQYF. DNA of the CDR3: TGTGCCAGCAGCCCAACCGCCGGGGGGGCCCCAGATACGCAGTATTTT.

V gene TRBV12-3 or TRBV12-4 combines with J gene TRBJ1-5; D possibly corresponds to TRBD1 (5 bases). Trimming took 5 bases from V and 6 from J, leaving 11 bases between them. The CDR3 consists of 13 residues. In DNA form, the CDR3 reads TGTGCCAGCAGTCAGGGTTTGAGTCAGCCCCAGCATTTT. Protein sequence: CASSQGLSQPQHF.

With regard to this clone: At one of its ends the junction is not consistent with the germline gene, which may arise from a read error. The CDR3: CASSSTRRVGVHEQYF. The CDR3, as DNA: TGTGCTAGCAGCTCCACTAGGAGGGTAGGGGTCCACGAGCAGTACTTC. The chain has TRBV7-7 and TRBJ2-7, with D perhaps matching TRBD2 (6 bases). The CDR3 loop spans 16 amino acids. CDR1 and CDR2 from the germline V gene are SSHAT and FNYEAQ (reference sequence).

V and J are TRBV2 and TRBJ1-4; TRBD1 agrees at 7 bases. The CDR3 is 14 residues long. V shed 6 bases, J shed 2 bases, and the junction held 3 bases outside the gene matches. Germline CDR1 reads SNHLY; CDR2 reads FYNNEI. CDR3 in amino acids: CASSPGQTNEKLFF. The CDR3 DNA is TGTGCCAGCAGCCCGGGACAGACTAATGAAAAACTGTTTTTT.

This chain links TRBV6-5 with TRBJ1-2; TRBD1 matches at 10 bases. In germline, CDR1 is MNHEY, CDR2 SVGAGI. The CDR3 covers 14 residues. The V and J ends lost 0 bases and 8 bases, in that order; junction bases with no gene match: 3. CDR3 coding DNA: TGTGCCAGCAGTTACTCTGGGACAGGGGAAGGCTACACCTTC. This sequence encodes CASSYSGTGEGYTF.

The V gene is TRBV7-2, the J gene TRBJ1-1; 10 nucleotides agree with TRBD1. The V segment lost 5 bases and the J segment 4 bases; nucleotides outside the gene matches: 7. This CDR3 region has 15 residues. The germline gives CDR1 SGHTA, CDR2 FQGNSA. CDR3 DNA: TGTGCCAGCAGCCCGGACAGGGGGACTCGCACTGAAGCTTTCTTT. Translated: CASSPDRGTRTEAFF.

The chain recombines TRBV7-9 with TRBJ1-1, with D possibly matching TRBD1 (6 bases). The CDR3 covers 14 residues. With 1 base removed from V and 3 bases from J, the gap between germline ends came to 9 bases. The V gene's germline CDR1 is SEHNR and CDR2 FQNEAQ (reference sequence). The CDR3 DNA sequence: TGTGCCAGCAGCTTAGGGGGGACATACACTGAAGCTTTCTTT. Protein product: CASSLGGTYTEAFF.

The rearrangement links TRBV27 to TRBJ2-5; D is unresolved. Germline V gene data show CDR1 as MNHEY and CDR2 as SMNVEV (reference sequence). Between the trimmed V and J ends, which lost 0 bases and 1 base, there was a span of 9 bases. The CDR3 loop spans 15 amino acids. The CDR3 DNA follows: TGTGCCAGCAGTTTATCCCGGGTACCCCAAGAGACCCAGTACTTC. It encodes CASSLSRVPQETQYF.

CDR3 coding DNA: TGCAGCGTCGCCCCGCCGGGCCTAGCGGAGAAGCAGTACTTC. Translating it yields CSVAPPGLAEKQYF. This sequence joins TRBV29-1 and TRBJ2-7; 7 nucleotides match TRBD2. V dropped 6 bases and J dropped 8; count of bases not matched to a gene: 16. The CDR3 totals 14 residues. Germline values: CDR1 SQVTM, CDR2 ANQGSEA.

The chain has TRBV7-6 and TRBJ2-2; 9 positions agree with TRBD2. V lost 5 bases to trimming and J lost 0 bases; unmatched junction nucleotides: 4. CDR1 is SGHVS, CDR2 FNYEAQ, per germline. The CDR3 totals 16 residues. The DNA for the CDR3 is TGTGCCAGCAGCGGAGCGGGGGGATCGAACACCGGGGAGCTGTTTTTT. The encoded protein is CASSGAGGSNTGELFF.